This T cell receptor (beta chain) was recovered during a study of shared clonotypes between healthy human individuals. Findings of the study overall: What rarefaction showed was incomplete sorted-subset sequencing despite large depth. Researchers sampled only blood; tissue repertoires likely differ. Owing to a small donor count, the genetic and exposure-history diversity represented was limited.

This clone was seen once. What it recognizes is unknown. TCRdb keeps only in-frame clones here, not all; method: immunoSEQ multiplex PCR. The sample lists millions of clones, more than 85% occurring once. Germline CDR1 and CDR2: SGDLS and YYNGEE. Trimming left V 0 bases short and J 4 bases short, with 13 bases between. This CDR3 contains 15 residues. The source material was naive CD4+ T cells from PBMCs. The subset is: CD45RA+ positively selected. This clonotype was sampled from a man between 18 and 29 years old in good health. Some clones in this sample may be carry-over from other donors' samples. The rearrangement joins TRBV9 to TRBJ2-5; no clear D gene. CDR3 residues: CASSVEGWKGETQYF. The CDR3 DNA sequence: TGTGCCAGCAGCGTAGAAGGTTGGAAGGGAGAGACCCAGTACTTC.